This record looks at one T cell receptor (beta chain) sequence and its context. Its antigen is as yet unknown. The table came from immunoSEQ multiplex PCR; TCRdb's copy has only in-frame clones and leaves some out. The data hold tens of thousands of clones, with 95% observed a single time. The CDR3 totals 16 residues. Germline CDR1 and CDR2: MNHNS and SASEGT. Trimming took off 3 bases at V and 6 bases at J, with 20 bases between the two ends. The data derive from a study of T cell clonotyping in hematopoietic cell transplantation. Study-level points and caveats: Pathologically expanded recipient clonotypes increased progressively from day 30 to day 180 as diversity fell. Broader posttransplant TCR repertoire diversity was predicted by graft donor and pretransplant recipient Inverse Simpson Index values. Without cell sorting, CD4 versus CD8 contributions remain unresolved.

This sequence joins TRBV6-1 and TRBJ1-1, with D perhaps TRBD1 (5 bases). Sample: peripheral blood mononuclear cells. The sequence derives from a man aged 30 to 39 in good health. Some clones in this sample may be carry-over from other donors' samples. CDR3 nucleotides: TGTGCCAGCAGTGAGCGATTGGGGGGGTTTTTAGCTGAAGCTTTCTTT. Its protein is CASSERLGGFLAEAFF.